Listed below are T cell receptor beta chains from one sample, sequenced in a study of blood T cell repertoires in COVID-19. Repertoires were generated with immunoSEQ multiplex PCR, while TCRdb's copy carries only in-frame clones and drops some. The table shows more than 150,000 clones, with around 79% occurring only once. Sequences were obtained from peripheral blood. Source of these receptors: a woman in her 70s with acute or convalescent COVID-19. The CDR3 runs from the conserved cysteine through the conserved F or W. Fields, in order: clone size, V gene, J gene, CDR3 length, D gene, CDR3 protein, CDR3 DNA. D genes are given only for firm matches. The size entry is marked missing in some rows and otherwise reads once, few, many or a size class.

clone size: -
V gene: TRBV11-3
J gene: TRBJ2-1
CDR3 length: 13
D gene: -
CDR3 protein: CASSLGPQREQFF
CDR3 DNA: TGTGCCAGCAGCTTAGGACCCCAGCGGGAGCAGTTCTTC

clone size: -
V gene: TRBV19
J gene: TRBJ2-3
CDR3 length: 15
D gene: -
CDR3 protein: CASSIRNQEGDTQYF
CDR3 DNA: TGTGCCAGTAGTATTAGGAACCAGGAAGGAGATACGCAGTATTTT

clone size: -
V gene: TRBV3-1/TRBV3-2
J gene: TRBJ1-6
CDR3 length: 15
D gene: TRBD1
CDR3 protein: CASSRDRAGNSPLHF
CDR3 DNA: TGTGCCAGCAGCCGGGACAGGGCCGGCAATTCACCCCTCCACTTT

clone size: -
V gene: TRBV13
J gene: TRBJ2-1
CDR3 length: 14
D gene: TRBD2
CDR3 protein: CASKAGVSYNEQFF
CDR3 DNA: TGTGCCAGCAAAGCGGGAGTGTCCTACAATGAGCAGTTCTTC

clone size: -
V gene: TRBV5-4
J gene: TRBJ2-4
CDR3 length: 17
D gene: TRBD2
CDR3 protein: CASSLGPGGSDKNIQYF
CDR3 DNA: TGTGCCAGCAGCTTGGGCCCGGGAGGATCGGACAAAAACATTCAGTACTTC

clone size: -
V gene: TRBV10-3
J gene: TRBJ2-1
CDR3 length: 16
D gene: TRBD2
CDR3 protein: CATSPSGSQSYNEQFF
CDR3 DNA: TGTGCCACATCTCCTAGCGGGAGTCAATCCTACAATGAGCAGTTCTTC

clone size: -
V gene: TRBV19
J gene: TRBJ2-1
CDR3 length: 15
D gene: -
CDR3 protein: CASSSFAGSYNEQFF
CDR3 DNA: TGTGCCAGTAGTTCGTTCGCGGGCTCCTACAATGAGCAGTTCTTC

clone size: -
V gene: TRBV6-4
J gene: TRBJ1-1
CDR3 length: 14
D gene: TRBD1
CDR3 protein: CASRSGGWETEAFF
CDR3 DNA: TGTGCCAGCAGATCAGGGGGCTGGGAGACTGAAGCTTTCTTT

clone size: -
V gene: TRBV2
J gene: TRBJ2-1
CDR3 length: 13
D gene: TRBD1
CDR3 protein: CASTKEQGVEQFF
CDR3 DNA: TGTGCCAGCACAAAGGAACAGGGGGTTGAGCAGTTCTTC

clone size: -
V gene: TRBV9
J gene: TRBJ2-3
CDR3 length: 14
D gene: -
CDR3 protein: CASSVALRGSTQYF
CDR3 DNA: TGTGCCAGCAGCGTAGCACTCAGGGGCAGTACGCAGTATTTT

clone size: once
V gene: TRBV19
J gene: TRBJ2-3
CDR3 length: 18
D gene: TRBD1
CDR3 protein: CASSTNLAGQGGLDTQYF
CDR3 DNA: TGTGCCAGTAGCACTAACCTCGCCGGACAGGGCGGTTTAGATACGCAGTATTTT

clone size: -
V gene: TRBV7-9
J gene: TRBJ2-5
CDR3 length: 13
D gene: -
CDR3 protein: CASSVRGPETQYF
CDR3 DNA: TGTGCCAGCAGCGTCAGGGGACCGGAGACCCAGTACTTC

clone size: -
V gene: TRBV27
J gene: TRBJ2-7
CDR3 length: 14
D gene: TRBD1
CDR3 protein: CASRGTGGAYEQYF
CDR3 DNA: TGTGCCAGCAGAGGGACAGGGGGGGCCTACGAGCAGTACTTC

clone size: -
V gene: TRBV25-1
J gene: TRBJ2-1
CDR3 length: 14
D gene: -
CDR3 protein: CASSDASIYNEQFF
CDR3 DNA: TGTGCCAGCAGTGATGCTAGTATCTACAATGAGCAGTTCTTC

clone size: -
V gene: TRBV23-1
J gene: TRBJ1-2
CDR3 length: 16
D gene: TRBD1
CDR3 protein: CASSQNGGQGARGYTF
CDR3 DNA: TGCGCCAGCAGTCAAAATGGAGGACAGGGGGCCCGAGGCTACACCTTC

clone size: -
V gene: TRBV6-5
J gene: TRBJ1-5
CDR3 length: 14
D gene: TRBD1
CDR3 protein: CASGYTGGNQPQHF
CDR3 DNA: TGTGCCAGCGGGTACACAGGGGGCAATCAGCCCCAGCATTTT

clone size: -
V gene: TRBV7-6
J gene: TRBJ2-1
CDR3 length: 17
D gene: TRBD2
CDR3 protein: CASSLTGLAGGYNEQFF
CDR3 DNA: TGTGCCAGCAGCTTAACAGGACTAGCGGGGGGCTACAATGAGCAGTTCTTC

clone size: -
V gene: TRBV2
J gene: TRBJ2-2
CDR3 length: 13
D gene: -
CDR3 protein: CASRSAAAGELFF
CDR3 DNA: TGTGCCAGCAGATCGGCCGCGGCCGGGGAGCTGTTTTTT

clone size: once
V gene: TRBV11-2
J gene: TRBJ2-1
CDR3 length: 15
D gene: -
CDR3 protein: CASSSELSSYNEQFF
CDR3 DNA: TGTGCCAGCAGCTCCGAACTAAGCTCCTACAATGAGCAGTTCTTC

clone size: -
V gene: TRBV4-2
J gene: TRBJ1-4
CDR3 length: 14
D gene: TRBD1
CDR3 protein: CASSDHRGDEKLFF
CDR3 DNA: TGTGCCAGCAGCGACCACAGGGGGGATGAAAAACTGTTTTTT

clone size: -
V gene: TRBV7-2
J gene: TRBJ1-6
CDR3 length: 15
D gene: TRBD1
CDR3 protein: CASSLLPQGDSPLHF
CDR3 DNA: TGTGCCAGCAGCCTTCTCCCACAGGGGGACTCACCCCTCCACTTT

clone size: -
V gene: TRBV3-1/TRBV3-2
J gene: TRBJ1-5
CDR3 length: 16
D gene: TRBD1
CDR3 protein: CASSPWIRGVYQPQHF
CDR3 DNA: TGTGCCAGCAGCCCATGGATCAGGGGGGTTTATCAGCCCCAGCATTTT

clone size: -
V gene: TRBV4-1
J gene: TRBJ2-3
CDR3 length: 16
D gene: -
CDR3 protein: CASSLRGAGSTDTQYF
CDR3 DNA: TGCGCCAGCAGCCTCCGAGGGGCGGGAAGCACAGATACGCAGTATTTT

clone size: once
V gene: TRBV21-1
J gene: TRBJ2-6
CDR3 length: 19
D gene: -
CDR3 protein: CASSKVGTAGWRRANVLTF
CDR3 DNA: TGTGCCAGCAGCAAAGTAGGGACGGCGGGGTGGCGAAGGGCCAACGTCCTGACTTTC

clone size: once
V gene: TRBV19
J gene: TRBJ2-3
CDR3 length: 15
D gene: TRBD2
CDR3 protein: CATGDGAGAWDTQYF
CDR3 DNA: TGTGCCACGGGCGACGGAGCGGGGGCGTGGGATACGCAGTATTTT

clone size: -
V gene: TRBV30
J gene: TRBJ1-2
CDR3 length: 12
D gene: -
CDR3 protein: CAWSTTANGYTF
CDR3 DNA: TGTGCCTGGAGTACGACAGCAAATGGCTACACCTTC

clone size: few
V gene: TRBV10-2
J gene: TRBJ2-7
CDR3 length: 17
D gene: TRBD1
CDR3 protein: CASSERQSGTGSYEQYF
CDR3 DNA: TGCGCCAGCAGTGAGCGCCAGTCCGGGACAGGATCCTACGAGCAGTACTTC

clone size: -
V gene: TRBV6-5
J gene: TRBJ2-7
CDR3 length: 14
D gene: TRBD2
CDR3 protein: CASTGGAGAYEQYF
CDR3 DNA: TGTGCCAGCACCGGGGGGGCGGGAGCCTACGAGCAGTACTTC

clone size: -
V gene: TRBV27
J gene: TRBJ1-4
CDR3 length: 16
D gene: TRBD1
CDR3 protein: CASSYSRGRAHEKLFF
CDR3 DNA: TGTGCCAGCAGTTACAGTAGGGGGCGAGCCCATGAAAAACTGTTTTTT

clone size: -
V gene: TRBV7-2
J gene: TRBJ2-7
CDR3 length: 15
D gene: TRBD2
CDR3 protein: CASSAGGSGRYEQYF
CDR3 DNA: TGTGCCAGCAGCGCGGGTGGTAGCGGGCGCTACGAGCAGTACTTC

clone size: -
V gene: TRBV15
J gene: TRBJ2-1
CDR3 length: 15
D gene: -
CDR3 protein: CATSITGSSYNEQFF
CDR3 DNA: TGTGCCACCAGCATAACGGGAAGCTCCTACAATGAGCAGTTCTTC

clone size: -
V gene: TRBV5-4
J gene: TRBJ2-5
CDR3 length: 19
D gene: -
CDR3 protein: CASSRRYGPGTLRGETQYF
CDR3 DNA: TGTGCCAGCAGCCGGCGGTATGGCCCTGGGACCTTAAGGGGGGAGACCCAGTACTTC

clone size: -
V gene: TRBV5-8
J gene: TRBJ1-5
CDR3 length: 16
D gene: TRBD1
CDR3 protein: CASSHPTGHRGQPQHF
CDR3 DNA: TGTGCCAGCAGCCATCCGACAGGGCATAGGGGTCAGCCCCAGCATTTT